This is a list of T cell receptor beta chains from one sample in a study of T cells in localized non-small cell lung cancer. Sequencing was performed with immunoSEQ multiplex PCR; in TCRdb, only in-frame clones are kept and a portion is missing. The sample shows 2,500 to 3,000 clones, roughly 29% of them seen only once. The material sequenced was lung tumor tissue, taken before any cancer treatment. Receptors were obtained from a woman aged 40-70 years with stage I lung adenocarcinoma. Both conserved end residues are part of each CDR3. A D gene is named only where the DNA matches it firmly. Size is omitted from some rows. Given values are once, few, many or a class for expanded clones.

j_call	v_call	d_call	clone_size	cdr3_aa	cdr3_nt
TRBJ2-5	TRBV30	NA	NA	CAWSVLIQETQYF	TGTGCCTGGAGTGTGCTAATCCAAGAGACCCAGTACTTC
TRBJ1-2	TRBV19	NA	NA	CASRIWKGGADGYTF	TGTGCCAGTAGAATCTGGAAGGGGGGCGCGGATGGCTACACCTTC
TRBJ2-4	TRBV7-4	TRBD2	NA	CASSGPGAGGKNIQYF	TGTGCCAGCAGCGGACCTGGGGCGGGAGGGAAGAACATTCAGTACTTC
TRBJ1-2	TRBV19	NA	few	CASIGGAYGYTF	TGTGCCAGTATTGGAGGGGCCTATGGCTACACCTTC
TRBJ1-3	TRBV19	NA	few	CASNMISGNTIYF	TGTGCCAGTAATATGATCTCTGGAAACACCATATATTTT
TRBJ2-5	TRBV18	NA	once	CASSPGFAEETQYF	TGTGCCAGCTCCCCAGGGTTTGCGGAGGAGACCCAGTACTTC
TRBJ2-5	TRBV6-8	NA	few	CASSYWAPPETQYF	TGTGCCAGCAGTTATTGGGCGCCTCCGGAGACCCAGTACTTC
TRBJ1-5	TRBV7-4	TRBD1	few	CARSLGHSGTGGWPQHF	TGTGCCAGAAGCTTAGGACATTCCGGGACAGGGGGTTGGCCCCAGCATTTT
TRBJ1-1	TRBV11-3	NA	few	CASSFRSSNTEAFF	TGTGCCAGCAGCTTCAGGTCCTCGAACACTGAAGCTTTCTTT
TRBJ2-7	TRBV7-2	NA	medium-sized	CASSPRGEPEQYF	TGTGCCAGCAGCCCCCGGGGAGAACCCGAGCAGTACTTC
TRBJ1-1	TRBV30	TRBD1	few	CAWTKTGIDTEAFF	TGTGCCTGGACCAAGACAGGGATTGACACTGAAGCTTTCTTT
TRBJ2-1	TRBV18	NA	few	CASSPMVSSYNEQFF	TGTGCCAGCTCACCTATGGTGAGCTCCTACAATGAGCAGTTCTTC
TRBJ2-7	TRBV28	TRBD2	NA	CASSLAGGGTYEQYF	TGTGCCAGCAGCCTAGCGGGAGGGGGGACCTACGAGCAGTACTTC
TRBJ2-5	TRBV6-8	TRBD2	few	CAISGLAGQETQYF	TGTGCCATCAGTGGACTAGCGGGACAAGAGACCCAGTACTTC
TRBJ1-2	TRBV19	NA	NA	CASSIGSRKEYYGYTF	TGTGCCAGTAGTATAGGATCTAGGAAGGAATACTATGGCTACACCTTC
TRBJ1-1	TRBV19	TRBD1	few	CASLRDREAFF	TGTGCCAGCCTCCGGGACAGGGAAGCTTTCTTT
TRBJ2-2	TRBV6-8	TRBD1	few	CAIRPGTGNTGELFF	TGTGCCATCAGGCCCGGGACAGGGAACACCGGGGAGCTGTTTTTT
TRBJ2-1	TRBV6-8	TRBD2	NA	CASRTSGLNNEQFF	TGTGCCAGCAGAACTAGCGGACTAAACAATGAGCAGTTCTTC
TRBJ1-2	TRBV18	NA	few	CASSPTGRGYTF	TGTGCCAGCTCACCCACAGGTCGTGGCTACACCTTC
TRBJ2-7	TRBV29-1	NA	large	CSVHLHSGDEQYF	TGCAGCGTTCACCTACATTCAGGGGACGAGCAGTACTTC
TRBJ2-1	TRBV29-1	TRBD2	NA	CSGGLADYNEQFF	TGCAGCGGCGGACTAGCGGACTACAATGAGCAGTTCTTC
TRBJ2-1	TRBV6-1	NA	few	CASSEVAGSSYNEQFF	TGTGCCAGCAGTGAAGTGGCTGGGAGCTCCTACAATGAGCAGTTCTTC
TRBJ1-1	TRBV5-1	NA	NA	CASSLARVGTEAFF	TGCGCCAGCAGCTTGGCCAGGGTGGGGACTGAAGCTTTCTTT
TRBJ2-1	TRBV5-1	NA	NA	CASSLGVTFGEQFF	TGCGCCAGCAGCTTGGGGGTAACTTTTGGGGAGCAGTTCTTC
TRBJ2-2	TRBV5-1	TRBD1	once	CASRLEGDRDPSNTGELFF	TGCGCCAGCAGGCTGGAGGGGGACAGGGATCCATCGAACACCGGGGAGCTGTTTTTT
TRBJ2-7	TRBV28	NA	NA	CASSLGGGGTYEQYF	TGTGCCAGCAGTTTAGGAGGCGGGGGCACCTACGAGCAGTACTTC
TRBJ1-2	TRBV11-3	TRBD1	few	CASSPPGQGAGGGYGYTF	TGTGCCAGCAGCCCACCGGGACAGGGGGCTGGCGGGGGGTATGGCTACACCTTC
TRBJ2-5	TRBV30	TRBD2	NA	CAWWTSGREGRTQYF	TGTGCCTGGTGGACTAGCGGGAGGGAAGGTCGGACCCAGTACTTC
TRBJ2-7	TRBV6-8	NA	NA	CASRDLGGTSSWEQYF	TGTGCCAGCAGGGACCTTGGCGGGACTTCAAGTTGGGAGCAGTACTTC
TRBJ2-7	TRBV11-3	TRBD2	medium-sized	CASSLNSGVRYEQYF	TGTGCCAGCAGCTTGAATAGCGGGGTAAGGTACGAGCAGTACTTC
TRBJ1-5	TRBV30	NA	NA	CAWSPEQGQPQHF	TGTGCCTGGAGTCCCGAGCAGGGCCAGCCCCAGCATTTT
TRBJ1-5	TRBV10-3	NA	NA	CAISESTREPQHF	TGTGCCATCAGTGAGTCGACCCGGGAGCCCCAGCATTTT
TRBJ1-1	TRBV5-1	TRBD1	NA	CASSGGDRGWMNTEAFF	TGCGCCAGCAGCGGGGGGGACAGGGGATGGATGAACACTGAAGCTTTCTTT